The clone carrying this T cell receptor beta chain was seen once. The data originate from a study of blood T cell repertoires in COVID-19. The overall study: The United States, Italy and Spain were the sources of the acute and convalescent COVID-19 samples. Sources were T cells, B-cell-depleted T cells, or PBMCs; the material itself was cDNA or gDNA.

Original methodology: Estimates of nucleated cell counts were drawn from the amplification of reference gene primers. Only in-frame clones appear in the TCRdb table, and some are missing; sequencing was by immunoSEQ multiplex PCR. V, J and clone size are those of that table, while D and trimming were read from the DNA. The table shows some 250,000 clones, with approximately 77% occurring only once. Germline CDR1 is ENHRY and CDR2 is SYGVKD. This CDR3 contains 16 residues. After removal of 4 bases from V and 2 bases from J, the junction contained 9 bases not matched to a gene. The chain carries TRBV10-3 and TRBJ2-3; 7 bases are a match to TRBD2. This TCR came from a woman aged 18-29 years with acute or convalescent COVID-19. Source material: peripheral blood. CDR3 bases: TGTGCCATCAGTGGTGGGAGCGGGACGGTCACAGATACGCAGTATTTT. Amino acid sequence: CAISGGSGTVTDTQYF.